Below, 3 T cell receptor beta chains from the same sample are listed, as sequenced in a study of technical replicates of blood from a handful of donors. Sequencing used immunoSEQ multiplex PCR; TCRdb keeps in-frame clones, though not all of them. The table includes about 98,000 clones, almost 96% detected once. Sequenced: T cells isolated from PBMCs. These receptors came from a human donor in good health.

This chain links TRBV5-6 with TRBJ2-7; 7 nucleotides agree with TRBD1. Germline V lookup: CDR1 SGHDT, CDR2 YYEEEE. The CDR3 is 14 amino acids. With 0 bases clipped from V and 6 bases from J, the junction kept 6 bases outside the gene matches. CDR3 residues: CASSLGSQGFEQYF. The CDR3 DNA is TGTGCCAGCAGCTTGGGCTCACAGGGGTTCGAGCAGTACTTC.

The V gene is TRBV27, the J gene TRBJ2-1, with D possibly matching TRBD2 (6 bases). Germline CDR1 reads MNHEY; CDR2 reads SMNVEV (reference sequence). The ends were cut back, 6 bases at V and 4 bases at J, with 13 bases in the middle. The CDR3 has 14 amino acids. CDR3 loop: CASRGFAGYNEQFF. DNA of the CDR3: TGTGCCAGCAGGGGTTTTGCGGGGTACAATGAGCAGTTCTTC.

The CDR3 nucleotides are TGTGCCAGCACCTCAACAGGGTTAGCTGAAGCTTTCTTT. This codes for CASTSTGLAEAFF. This rearrangement joins TRBV28 to TRBJ1-1; a possible D gene is TRBD1 (6 bases). Germline lookup yields CDR1 MDHEN and CDR2 SYDVKM. The CDR3 has 13 residues. V lost 7 bases and J lost 6, with 15 bases in between.